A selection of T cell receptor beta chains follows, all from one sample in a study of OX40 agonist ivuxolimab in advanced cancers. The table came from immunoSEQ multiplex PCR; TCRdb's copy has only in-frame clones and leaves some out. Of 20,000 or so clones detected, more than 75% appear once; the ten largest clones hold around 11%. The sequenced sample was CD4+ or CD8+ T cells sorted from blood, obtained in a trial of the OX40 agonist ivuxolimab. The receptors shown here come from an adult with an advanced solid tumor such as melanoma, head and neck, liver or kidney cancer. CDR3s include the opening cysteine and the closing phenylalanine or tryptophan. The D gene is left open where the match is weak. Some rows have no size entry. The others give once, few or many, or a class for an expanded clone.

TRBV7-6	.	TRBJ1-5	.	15	CASSPEAGLGQPQHF	TGTGCCAGCAGCCCTGAGGCGGGGCTCGGTCAGCCCCAGCATTTT
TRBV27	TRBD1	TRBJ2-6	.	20	CASSWYIWTGGESGANVLTF	TGTGCCAGCAGTTGGTATATCTGGACAGGGGGGGAATCTGGGGCCAACGTCCTGACTTTC
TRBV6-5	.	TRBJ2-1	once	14	CASSYVGGYNEQFF	TGTGCCAGCAGTTATGTAGGGGGATACAATGAGCAGTTCTTC
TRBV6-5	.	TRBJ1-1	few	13	CASSLAGETEAFF	TGTGCCAGCAGTCTGGCGGGGGAAACTGAAGCTTTCTTT
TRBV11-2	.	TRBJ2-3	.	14	CASSPRGLTDTQYF	TGTGCCAGCAGCCCGCGGGGGCTCACAGATACGCAGTATTTT
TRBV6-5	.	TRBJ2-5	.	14	CASSYGFTQETQYF	TGTGCCAGCAGTTACGGCTTCACCCAAGAGACCCAGTACTTC
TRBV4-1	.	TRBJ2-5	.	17	CASSPGHDTIGGETQYF	TGCGCCAGCAGCCCGGGACACGACACCATCGGTGGGGAGACCCAGTACTTC
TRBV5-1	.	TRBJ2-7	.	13	CASSFRQVYEQYF	TGTGCCAGCAGCTTTCGACAGGTCTACGAGCAGTACTTC
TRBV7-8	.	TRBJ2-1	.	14	CASSLEGLYNEQFF	TGTGCCAGCAGCTTAGAGGGCTTGTACAATGAGCAGTTCTTC
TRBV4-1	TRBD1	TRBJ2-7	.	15	CASSQAGTGAYEQYF	TGCGCCAGCAGCCAAGCCGGGACAGGGGCCTACGAGCAGTACTTC
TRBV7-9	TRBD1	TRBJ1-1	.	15	CASSLAGTGYAEAFF	TGTGCCAGCAGCTTAGCCGGGACAGGATACGCTGAAGCTTTCTTT
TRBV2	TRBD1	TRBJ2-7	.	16	CASLGQGERVLYEQYF	TGTGCCAGCCTGGGACAGGGGGAAAGAGTACTCTACGAGCAGTACTTC
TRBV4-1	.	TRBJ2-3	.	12	CASSLSKDTQYF	TGCGCCAGCAGCCTAAGTAAGGATACGCAGTATTTT
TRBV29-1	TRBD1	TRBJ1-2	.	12	CSVPRQGGGYTF	TGCAGCGTTCCCCGACAGGGGGGTGGCTACACCTTC
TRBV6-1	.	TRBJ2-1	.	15	CASSEAGGSYNEQFF	TGTGCCAGCAGTGAAGCGGGAGGCTCCTACAATGAGCAGTTCTTC
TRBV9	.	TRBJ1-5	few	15	CASSVGTGINQPQHF	TGTGCCAGCAGCGTAGGAACAGGAATCAATCAGCCCCAGCATTTT
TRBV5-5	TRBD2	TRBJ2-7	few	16	CASSFMASGSHDEQYF	TGTGCCAGCAGCTTTATGGCTAGCGGGAGCCACGACGAGCAGTACTTC
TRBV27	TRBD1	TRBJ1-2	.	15	CASSLLRTGGDGYTF	TGTGCCAGCAGTTTACTCCGAACAGGGGGAGATGGCTACACCTTC
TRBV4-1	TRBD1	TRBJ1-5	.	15	CASSQVQGGGQPQHF	TGCGCCAGCAGCCAAGTCCAGGGGGGGGGACAGCCCCAGCATTTT
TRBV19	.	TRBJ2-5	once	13	CASSRDTEETQYF	TGTGCCAGTAGTAGGGACACCGAAGAGACCCAGTACTTC
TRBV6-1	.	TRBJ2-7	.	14	CASSGTRLFYEQYF	TGTGCCAGCAGTGGAACAAGACTTTTCTACGAGCAGTACTTC
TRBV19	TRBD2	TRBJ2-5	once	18	CASSGVGRTSGDQETQYF	TGTGCCAGTAGTGGGGTGGGGAGGACTAGCGGGGACCAAGAGACCCAGTACTTC
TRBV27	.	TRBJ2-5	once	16	CASSLGPGTSQETQYF	TGTGCCAGCAGTTTAGGTCCCGGGACATCACAAGAGACCCAGTACTTC
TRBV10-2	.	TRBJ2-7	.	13	CASSEAATYEQYF	TGCGCCAGCAGTGAGGCCGCCACCTACGAGCAGTACTTC
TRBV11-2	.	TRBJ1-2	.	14	CASSPRGGNYGYTF	TGTGCCAGCAGCCCCCGGGGGGGGAACTATGGCTACACCTTC
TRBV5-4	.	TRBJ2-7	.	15	CATVGGPRDSYEQYF	TGTGCCACCGTCGGGGGACCCAGGGACTCCTACGAGCAGTACTTC
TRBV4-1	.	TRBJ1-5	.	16	CASSQFGGDSNQPQHF	TGCGCCAGCAGCCAATTCGGTGGGGACAGCAATCAGCCCCAGCATTTT
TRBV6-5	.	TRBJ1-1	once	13	CASRRAMNTEAFF	TGTGCCAGCAGAAGGGCTATGAACACTGAAGCTTTCTTT
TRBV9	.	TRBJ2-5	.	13	CASSVGGEETQYF	TGTGCCAGCAGCGTGGGAGGTGAAGAGACCCAGTACTTC
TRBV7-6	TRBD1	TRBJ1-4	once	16	CASSFIQGARDEKLFF	TGTGCCAGCAGCTTTATCCAGGGGGCGCGGGATGAAAAACTGTTTTTT
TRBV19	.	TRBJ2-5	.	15	CASSIGGADGETQYF	TGTGCCAGTAGTATAGGTGGGGCGGACGGAGAGACCCAGTACTTC
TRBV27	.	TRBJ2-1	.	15	CASRVWDNTYNEQFF	TGTGCCAGCAGGGTATGGGACAATACCTACAATGAGCAGTTCTTC
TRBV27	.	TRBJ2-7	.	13	CASSLRGSYEQYF	TGTGCCAGCAGTTTACGAGGCTCCTACGAGCAGTACTTC
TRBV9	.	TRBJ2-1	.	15	CASSVGGGSYNEQFF	TGTGCCAGCAGCGTAGGAGGCGGGTCCTACAATGAGCAGTTCTTC
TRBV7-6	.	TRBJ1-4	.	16	CASSLWTAPRGEKLFF	TGTGCCAGCAGCTTATGGACAGCCCCTCGGGGTGAAAAACTGTTTTTT
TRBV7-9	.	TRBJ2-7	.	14	CASSSPLAGYEQYF	TGTGCCAGCAGCTCCCCTCTAGCCGGATACGAGCAGTACTTC
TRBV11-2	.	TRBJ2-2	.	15	CASSPWTGRGGELFF	TGTGCCAGCAGCCCTTGGACAGGGAGGGGCGGGGAGCTGTTTTTT
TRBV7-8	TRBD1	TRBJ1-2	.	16	CASRRDRGLSNYGYTF	TGTGCCAGCAGACGCGACAGGGGGCTTTCTAACTATGGCTACACCTTC
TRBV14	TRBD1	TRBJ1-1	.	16	CASSQDWDRQNTEAFF	TGTGCCAGCAGCCAAGACTGGGACAGGCAGAACACTGAAGCTTTCTTT
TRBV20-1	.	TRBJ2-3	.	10	CSAAGDTQYF	TGCAGTGCTGCCGGAGATACGCAGTATTTT
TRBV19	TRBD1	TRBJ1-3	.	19	CASSIPGQGAKVLGNTIYF	TGTGCCAGTAGTATCCCCGGACAGGGGGCAAAGGTCCTTGGAAACACCATATATTTT
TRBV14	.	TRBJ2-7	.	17	CASSQTMGGARWGEQYF	TGTGCCAGCAGCCAAACGATGGGGGGGGCCCGTTGGGGCGAGCAGTACTTC
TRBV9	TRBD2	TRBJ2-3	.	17	CASSVPLTGGVTDTQYF	TGTGCCAGCAGCGTACCCCTAACCGGGGGGGTTACGGATACGCAGTATTTT
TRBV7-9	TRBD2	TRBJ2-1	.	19	CASSPTSGRASRSYNEQFF	TGTGCCAGCAGCCCTACTAGCGGGAGGGCCTCGAGGTCCTACAATGAGCAGTTCTTC
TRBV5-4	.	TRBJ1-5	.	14	CASSGAGFGQPQHF	TGTGCCAGCAGCGGAGCAGGTTTCGGTCAGCCCCAGCATTTT
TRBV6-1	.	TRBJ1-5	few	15	CASSELAYSNQPQHF	TGTGCCAGCAGTGAACTGGCATATAGCAATCAGCCCCAGCATTTT
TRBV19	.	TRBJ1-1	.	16	CASTSSDRFEGTEAFF	TGTGCCAGTACCTCCTCCGACCGTTTTGAGGGGACTGAAGCTTTCTTT
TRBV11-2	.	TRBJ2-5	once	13	CASSANSRETQYF	TGTGCCAGCAGCGCGAACTCTAGGGAGACCCAGTACTTC
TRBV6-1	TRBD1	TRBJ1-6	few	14	CASSEATGESPLHF	TGTGCCAGCAGTGAAGCAACAGGGGAGTCACCCCTCCACTTT
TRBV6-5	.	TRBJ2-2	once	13	CASSYVGTGELFF	TGTGCCAGCAGTTACGTCGGGACCGGGGAGCTGTTTTTT
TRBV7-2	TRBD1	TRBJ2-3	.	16	CASSLYPGGYTDTQYF	TGTGCCAGCAGCTTATATCCAGGGGGCTACACAGATACGCAGTATTTT
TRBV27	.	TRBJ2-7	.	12	CASSSDTYEQYF	TGTGCCAGCAGTTCTGACACCTACGAGCAGTACTTC
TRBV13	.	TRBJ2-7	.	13	CASSPGSSYEQYF	TGTGCCAGCAGTCCGGGAAGCTCCTACGAGCAGTACTTC
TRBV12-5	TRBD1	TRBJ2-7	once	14	CASGETGGSYEQYF	TGTGCTAGTGGTGAAACAGGGGGCTCCTACGAGCAGTACTTC
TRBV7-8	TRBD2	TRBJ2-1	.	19	CASSYLRTSGEQLNNEQFF	TGTGCCAGCAGCTACCTCCGGACTAGCGGGGAGCAATTGAACAATGAGCAGTTCTTC